These 14 T cell receptor beta chains came from one sample sequenced in a study of cytomegalovirus exposure and HLA in healthy donors. This PCR relied on a set of 60 Vbeta primers and 13 Jbeta primers. The repertoire was sequenced with immunoSEQ multiplex PCR; TCRdb's copy has only in-frame clones and lacks some. Among fewer than 150,000 clones listed, about 69% were seen once. The source material was PBMCs. The receptors were gathered from a man younger than 40 in good health and CMV-seronegative.

The genes are TRBV21-1 and TRBJ2-1; TRBD1 is the table's D call, not checked against the DNA. TRBV21-1 is a documented pseudogene. The CDR3 sequence is 11 residues long. The CDR3: CASSLAGCLFF. The CDR3, as DNA: TGTGCCAGCAGCCTCGCAGGGTGTCTGTTCTTC.

This chain links TRBV7-8 with TRBJ2-3; the match to TRBD2 covers 7 bases. Germline loops: CDR1 SGHVS, CDR2 FQNEAQ. CDR3 length: 15 residues. The trim removed 4 bases at V and 1 base at J, leaving 5 bases unmatched. The CDR3 DNA follows: TGTGCCAGCAGCTCGCGGGAGTGGGGCACAGATACGCAGTATTTT. Translation gives CASSSREWGTDTQYF.

V is TRBV9 and J is TRBJ2-2; 7 positions match TRBD1. J gave up 7 bases and V 2 bases, and 5 bases lay outside the gene matches. The germline V gene has CDR1 SGDLS and CDR2 YYNGEE. The CDR3 contains 14 residues. The CDR3 here is CASSVYRDSGELFF. The CDR3 coding sequence is TGTGCCAGCAGCGTGTATCGGGACAGCGGGGAGCTGTTTTTT.

This clone was observed once. The chain joins TRBV30 to TRBJ2-3; no clear D. The CDR3 spans 13 residues. Germline CDR1 and CDR2: GTSNPN and SVGIG (reference sequence). Trimming removed 7 bases at V and 1 base at J, with 12 bases between. DNA for the CDR3: TGTGCCTCCTCGTATTCAGGCACAGATACGCAGTATTTT. Protein sequence: CASSYSGTDTQYF.

This chain connects TRBV4-3 to TRBJ2-5; unclear D gene. V lost 5 bases to trimming and J lost 0 bases, with 10 bases between them. The CDR3 is made up of 14 amino acids. CDR1 LGHNA and CDR2 YSLEER come from the germline V gene. Here the CDR3 reads CASSESNYQETQYF. For the CDR3, the DNA is TGCGCCAGCAGCGAGTCGAACTACCAAGAGACCCAGTACTTC.

The chain employs TRBV5-1 and TRBJ1-3; TRBD1 matches at 7 bases. This CDR3 has 18 amino acids. J lost 2 bases, V lost 3 bases, and 14 bases had no gene match. Per germline, CDR1 SGHRS and CDR2 YFSETQ. CDR3 protein: CASSYQPGQALTGNTIYF. The CDR3 DNA sequence: TGCGCCAGCAGCTACCAACCAGGACAGGCCCTCACTGGAAACACCATATATTTT.

V gene TRBV30 combines with J gene TRBJ2-7; 14 nucleotides agree with TRBD2. CDR1 is GTSNPN, CDR2 SVGIG, per germline (reference sequence). V dropped 1 base and J dropped 6; count of bases not matched to a gene: 5. This CDR3 contains 15 residues. Here the CDR3 reads CAWSGGTSGSSEQYF. The DNA of the CDR3 is TGTGCCTGGAGTGGGGGGACTAGCGGGAGTTCCGAGCAGTACTTC.

There are a few counts of this clone. This chain uses TRBV7-6 with TRBJ2-5, with D maybe TRBD2 (6 bases). Trimming left V 11 bases short and J 3 bases short, with 19 bases between. The germline gives CDR1 SGHVS, CDR2 FNYEAQ. The CDR3 is 14 residues long. DNA for the CDR3: TGTGCCGGATCCGGGGGAAATCCGAAAGAGACCCAGTACTTC. Translating it yields CAGSGGNPKETQYF.

J is TRBJ2-2 and V is TRBV11-3; D possibly corresponds to TRBD1 (6 bases). V was cut by 3 bases and J by 7 bases, with 12 bases left in between. Looked up from germline, CDR1 is SGHNT and CDR2 is YENEEA. The CDR3 covers 14 residues. As DNA, the CDR3 is TGTGCCAGCAGCTTGCAGGGGAGCGGCGGGGAGCTGTTTTTT. Translation: CASSLQGSGGELFF.

The V gene is TRBV20-1, the J gene TRBJ2-1; 7 nucleotides align to TRBD2. This CDR3 spans 11 amino acids. Unmatched junction bases numbered 5, after V lost 0 bases and J lost 15 bases. Germline loops: CDR1 DFQATT, CDR2 SNEGSKA (reference sequence). The CDR3, as DNA: TGCAGTGCTAGAGACGAGCGGGGCGCGTTCTTC. Its translation: CSARDERGAFF.

V usage is TRBV4-3 and J usage is TRBJ2-1; maybe TRBD1 (6 bases). This CDR3 has 15 residues. V was shortened by 0 bases and J by 1 base, with 7 bases between the two germline ends. Germline values: CDR1 LGHNA, CDR2 YSLEER. As DNA, the CDR3 is TGCGCCAGCAGCCAAGAGGACAGATCCTACAATGAGCAGTTCTTC. It codes for CASSQEDRSYNEQFF.

The gene calls are TRBV6-1 and TRBJ2-1; the match to TRBD1 covers 8 bases. Germline V lookup: CDR1 MNHNS, CDR2 SASEGT. This CDR3 has 13 residues. J lost 8 bases, V lost 6 bases, and 6 bases had no gene match. CDR3 protein: CASRDRDWDEQFF. For the CDR3, the DNA is TGTGCCAGCAGGGACAGGGATTGGGATGAGCAGTTCTTC.

The chain links TRBV5-8 to TRBJ1-2; TRBD1 agrees at 9 bases. Per germline, CDR1 SGHTS and CDR2 YDEGEE. Trimming took 4 bases from V and 6 from J; bases not matched to a gene: 4. CDR3 length: 13 amino acids. CDR3 sequence: CASSLGTGNGYTF. In DNA, the CDR3 is TGTGCCAGCAGCCTAGGGACAGGGAATGGCTACACCTTC.

V gene TRBV28 combines with J gene TRBJ1-1; TRBD1 is a possible D gene (5 bases). The CDR3 contains 15 residues. The germline V gene encodes CDR1 MDHEN and CDR2 SYDVKM. Trimming took off 1 base at V and 6 bases at J, with 15 bases between the two ends. CDR3 sequence (DNA): TGTGCCAGCAGTTTATTGGGGCCCGACGATTCTGAAGCTTTCTTT. This translates into CASSLLGPDDSEAFF.